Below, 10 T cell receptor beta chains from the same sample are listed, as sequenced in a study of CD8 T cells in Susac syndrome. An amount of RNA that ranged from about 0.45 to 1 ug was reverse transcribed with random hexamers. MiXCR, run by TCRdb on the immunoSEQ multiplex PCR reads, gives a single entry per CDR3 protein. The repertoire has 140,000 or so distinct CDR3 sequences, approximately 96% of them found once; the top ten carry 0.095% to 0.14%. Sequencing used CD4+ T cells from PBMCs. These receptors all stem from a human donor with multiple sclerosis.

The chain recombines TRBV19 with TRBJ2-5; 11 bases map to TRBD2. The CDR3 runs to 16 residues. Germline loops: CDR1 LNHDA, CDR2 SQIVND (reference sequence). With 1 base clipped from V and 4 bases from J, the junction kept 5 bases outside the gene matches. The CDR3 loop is CASSIGRLAGGETQYF. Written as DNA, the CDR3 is TGTGCCAGTAGTATAGGGCGGCTAGCGGGAGGAGAGACCCAGTACTTC.

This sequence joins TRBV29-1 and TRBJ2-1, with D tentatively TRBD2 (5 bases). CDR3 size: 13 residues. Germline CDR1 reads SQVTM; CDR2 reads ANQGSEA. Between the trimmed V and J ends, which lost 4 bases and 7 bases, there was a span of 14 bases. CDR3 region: CSVASLALNEQFF. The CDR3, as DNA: TGCAGCGTTGCTAGTCTAGCCCTGAATGAGCAGTTCTTC.

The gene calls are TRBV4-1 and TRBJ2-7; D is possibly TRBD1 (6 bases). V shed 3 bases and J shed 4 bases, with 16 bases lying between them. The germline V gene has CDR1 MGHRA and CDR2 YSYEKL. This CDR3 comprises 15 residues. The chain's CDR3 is CASSHVPGQGYEQYF. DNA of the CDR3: TGCGCCAGCAGCCATGTCCCCGGGCAGGGGTACGAGCAGTACTTC.

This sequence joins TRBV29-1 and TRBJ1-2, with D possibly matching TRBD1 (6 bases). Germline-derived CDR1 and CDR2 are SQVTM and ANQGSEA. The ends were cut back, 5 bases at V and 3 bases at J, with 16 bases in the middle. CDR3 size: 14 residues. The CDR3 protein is CSVIKGGSYYGYTF. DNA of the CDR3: TGCAGCGTTATAAAAGGGGGAAGTTACTATGGCTACACCTTC. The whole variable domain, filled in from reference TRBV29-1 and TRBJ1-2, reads SAVISQKPSRDICQRGTSLTIQCQVDSQVTMMFWYRQQPGQSLTLIATANQGSEATYESGFVIDKFPISRPNLTFSTLTVSNMSPEDSSIYLCSVIKGGSYYGYTFGSGTRLTVV.

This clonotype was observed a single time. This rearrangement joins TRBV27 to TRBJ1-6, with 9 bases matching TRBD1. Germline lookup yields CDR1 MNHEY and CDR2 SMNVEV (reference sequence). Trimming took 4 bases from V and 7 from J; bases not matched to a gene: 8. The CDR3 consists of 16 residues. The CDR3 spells CASSWNPGQGNSPLHF. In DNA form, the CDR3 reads TGTGCCAGCAGTTGGAATCCGGGACAGGGAAATTCACCCCTCCACTTT.

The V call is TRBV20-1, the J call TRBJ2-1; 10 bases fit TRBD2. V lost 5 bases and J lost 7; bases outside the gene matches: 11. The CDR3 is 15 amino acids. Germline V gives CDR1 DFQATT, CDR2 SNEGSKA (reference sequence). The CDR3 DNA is TGCAGTGCTCGCCCGTCGAATAGCGGGGGGAATGAGCAGTTCTTC. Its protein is CSARPSNSGGNEQFF.

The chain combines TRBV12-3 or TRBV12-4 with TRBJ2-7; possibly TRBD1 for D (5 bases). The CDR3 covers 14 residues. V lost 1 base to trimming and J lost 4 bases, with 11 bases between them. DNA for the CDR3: TGTGCCAGCAGTTTAGAAGGGGCGAGGTACGAGCAGTACTTC. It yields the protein CASSLEGARYEQYF.

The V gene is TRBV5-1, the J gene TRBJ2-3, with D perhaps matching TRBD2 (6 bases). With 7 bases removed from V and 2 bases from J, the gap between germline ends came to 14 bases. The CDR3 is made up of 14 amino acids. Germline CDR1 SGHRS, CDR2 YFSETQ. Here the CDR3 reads CASCMGGITDTQYF. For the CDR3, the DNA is TGCGCCAGCTGTATGGGCGGGATCACAGATACGCAGTATTTT.

The CDR3 here is CASSPTGRLYNEQFF. Here the CDR3 DNA reads TGTGCCAGCTCACCGACAGGGCGGTTATACAATGAGCAGTTCTTC. The chain has TRBV18 and TRBJ2-1; 7 bases map to TRBD1. J gave up 4 bases and V 3 bases, and 6 bases lay outside the gene matches. The CDR3 is 15 residues long. CDR1 and CDR2 (germline): KGHSH, LQKENI.

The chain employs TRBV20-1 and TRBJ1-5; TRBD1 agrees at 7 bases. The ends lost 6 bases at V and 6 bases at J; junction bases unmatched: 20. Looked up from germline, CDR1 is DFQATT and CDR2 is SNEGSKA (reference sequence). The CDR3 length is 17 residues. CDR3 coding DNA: TGCAGTGCGCCGTCGGGTGGTATGGGGCAGGGGGTTCAGCCCCAGCATTTT. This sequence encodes CSAPSGGMGQGVQPQHF.